This T cell receptor beta chain was identified in a study of cytomegalovirus exposure and HLA in healthy donors (dated by TCRdb to the late 2010s). Study-wide context: In an earlier analysis of approximately 640 of the donors, under 300 Gb of sequence data and 117 million unique TCR beta sequences from roughly 190 million T cells were reported. Around 330 gigabases of sequencing data and approximately 91 million unique TCR sequences made up an early release that covered approximately 650 HLA-typed donors. Of the 350 to 450 genotyped donors, approximately 80% were placed in the genetic ancestry cluster associated with self-reported Caucasian donors. The study aimed to test whether signatures of past pathogen exposure could be identified by cataloging public T cell receptors. The study used immunosequencing to profile the T cell repertoires of approximately 690 subjects and linked those repertoires to cytomegalovirus serostatus. In addition to the first cohort of 500 to 850 subjects, a separate validation cohort of about 120 different subjects was used. High-throughput TCR immunosequencing, statistical association of individual TCRs with disease status, and machine learning were combined to predict cytomegalovirus infection status. In a later analysis, previously published TCR beta repertoires from 670 or so donors were re-analyzed and high-resolution HLA genotyping was added so that TCR occurrence patterns could be studied. The later analysis used no new phenotypic data to find candidate immune exposures, relying instead on TCR beta sequences and their occurrence across donors. To decide whether each TCR beta V gene segment behaved as functional or pseudogenic, an earlier analysis of over 500 of the donors relied on high-throughput TCR beta sequencing. Donor age, sex, ethnicity and CMV serostatus were collected together with the repertoire data. A later genetic analysis used genome-wide SNP genotypes for about 60% of the 666 donors, treating that subset as a discovery cohort. All discovery cohort repertoires had been generated using a single sequencing platform. HLA typing included class I and class II loci at four-digit resolution. The number of typed donors differed by locus: roughly 629-640 for A, B, C, DRB1 and DQB1; roughly 510 for DQA1; approximately 600 for DPA1; and roughly 490 for DPB1. Because of strong linkage in the cohort, 4 to 6 DR-DQ haplotypes were treated as single units for association and clustering. Across around 400 genotyped donors of the cohort, an average of about 240,000 unique TCR beta nucleotide sequences per donor were sequenced, and roughly 20% of those sequences were non-productive.

Points on this clone: No cognate antigen has been identified for it. One base away there is no much larger clone; base qualities are not given.

Broader findings and caveats from the paper: The study gave a list of about 150 TCR beta chains associated with cytomegalovirus. Broadly in line with IMGT annotations, most TCR beta V segments showed up in productive rearrangements about 87% or about 30% of the time in an earlier analysis of 450 to 750 of the donors. Because counts were too low, roughly 18 rarely observed V segments, including chromosome 9 orphons, were left out of the earlier analysis of a few hundred of the donors. Roughly uniform sequencing depth across donors was assumed in presence/absence analyses, although this assumption may not hold. Because some donors lacked HLA typing at each locus, the association tests relied only on the typed subset. It was suggested by the authors that the approach could potentially be generalized to other disease states and immunological phenotypes. Across donors, most TCR sequences were observed very rarely, whereas some public TCRs were present in many individuals. A later analysis reported that several top co-occurrence clusters appeared linked to parvovirus B19, influenza, CMV and Epstein-Barr virus. CMV serostatus was the only immune exposure information available for the cohort. Correlated functional status among segregating V segments might be attributable to linkage disequilibrium, but an unknown experimental factor could not be ruled out. Some IMGT-functional V segments, including TRBV6-2 and TRBV6-3, could not be distinguished by the 87-base-pair reads and were therefore excluded. A further reported finding was that TCR beta sequences accurately predicted the HLA-A and HLA-B alleles for most subjects in the first cohort. In this cohort, only TCR beta chains were sequenced, and detectable features were limited by the absence of alpha or paired-chain data. When HLA alleles, especially DR and DQ, strongly co-occurred, attributing TCR associations to individual alleles was difficult. The classifier was reported to diagnose cytomegalovirus status with high specificity and sensitivity in both the original and validation cohorts. In a later analysis, HLA-associated TCR beta chains showed more clonal expansion and lower generation probabilities than non-associated chains that were equally common. Most CMV-associated TCR beta chains appeared to be HLA-restricted in a later analysis, and the HLA associations seemed to be driven largely by CMV exposure. Specific HLA alleles were associated with 15,000 to 20,000 TCR beta sequences at a false discovery rate of 0.05 in a later analysis. A later genetic analysis associated a missense DCLRE1C variant with V-gene and J-gene trimming of TCR beta chains, and an independent cohort replicated the association. A group of highly shared sequence variants was considered likely to be a technical artifact of the sequencing pipeline. In a later analysis, TCR association rates were found to vary across HLA loci, with the most associated TCRs seen for DRB1 alleles and the fewest for HLA-C alleles. Compared with the approximately 710-donor mean, donors in an Asian-associated ancestry cluster had fewer N-insertions in productive TCRs, according to a later genetic analysis. A few of the identified cytomegalovirus-associated TCR beta chains were confirmed in vitro to be specific for cytomegalovirus antigens.

The library relied on the immunoSEQ multiplex PCR assay. For the multiplex PCR, a mixture combining 60 forward primers for TCR Vbeta segments and 13 reverse primers for TCR Jbeta segments was used. The CDR3 region of rearranged TCR beta genes was amplified from genomic DNA by a multiplex PCR assay. On the Illumina HiSeq System, the amplified TCR beta libraries were sequenced as 87-base-pair reads. Processing in the source paper ran as follows. Across the 670 or so repertoires, a later analysis counted 75 million to 90 million unique TCR beta chains, around 11 million of which were shared by at least two donors. Raw reads were error-corrected and collapsed into unique sequences with a nearest-neighbor algorithm that merged closely related sequences to remove PCR and sequencing errors. CDR3 sequences were aligned to IMGT reference sequences to assign V, D and J gene segments. For a sequence to be retained, a match of at least six nucleotides was required to both a V gene segment and a J gene segment. A rearrangement was called productive if the CDR3 had no stop codons and remained in frame with V and J, and every other rearrangement was called non-productive. Following IMGT convention, CDR3 was defined as the stretch from the second conserved V-encoded cysteine to the conserved J-encoded phenylalanine. The earlier analysis of 500 to 750 of the donors excluded any sequence lacking an unambiguous match to a single V gene segment. An earlier analysis of almost 600 of the donors classified V segments as functional when productive rearrangements were above 56.7% and as segregating when the standard deviation between donors was above 5%. A statistical classification framework was built for diagnosing cytomegalovirus status from the catalog of TCR beta chain sequences. In a later analysis, V and J genes were assigned by comparing TCR nucleotide sequences against IMGT/GENE-DB human TR gene sequences. The TCRdist pipeline was used in a later analysis to assign CDR3 sequences and most-parsimonious VDJ recombination scenarios. A later analysis defined each TCR beta chain by its CDR3 amino acid sequence plus V-gene family, and excluded reads lacking a unique V-gene family. To address suspected cross-contamination and a sequencing artifact, a later analysis removed around 590 highly shared, low-generation-probability nucleotide sequences. In a later analysis, a clonal expansion index was calculated for each public chain from normalized within-repertoire ranks of inferred template counts. A later analysis computed generation probabilities with a VDJ recombination model fitted to out-of-frame rearrangements, and checked the results against IGoR. Hypergeometric tests were used in a later analysis to score TCR-TCR, TCR-HLA and TCR-CMV co-occurrence, with a repertoire-size bias correction applied to the TCR pairs. A later analysis estimated false discovery rates by permuting HLA or CMV assignments 20 times. In a later analysis, co-occurring TCRs were grouped using DBSCAN, and TCRdist sequence similarity was added for clustering within HLA-allele-positive subsets. Repertoires with fewer than 30,000 or more than 120,000 public chains were left out of co-occurrence clustering, as were five repertoires with anomalous nucleotide sharing. TCRdb obtained this table from immuneACCESS and retained in-frame rearrangements with V and J assigned. These tables miss some clones; where compared with another copy, unresolved V genes account for less than half of the shortfall, and the remainder is unexplained. V, J and clone size were drawn from that table, and D and trimming were deduced from the DNA. The sample table contains 120,000 to 150,000 clones; only one count was recorded for roughly 80% of them. 2.5% to 4% of the sample comes from the top ten.

V lost 2 bases and J lost 2 bases, and the count of bases not matched to a germline gene is 7. From the cysteine through the phenylalanine, the CDR3 covers 17 amino acids. Kept here is only the CDR3 DNA, which spans 51 bases and is read in frame from base 1. According to the germline V gene, CDR1 reads MGHDK and CDR2 reads SYGVNS. The cohort consisted of hundreds of healthy bone marrow donors. All cohort members were sampled while nominally healthy, although unrecorded immune exposures were likely present. The donor tested CMV seronegative, placing the donor among the approximately 400 seronegative members of the cohort. Every donor gave a peripheral blood sample, and the peripheral blood mononuclear cells from that sample were used for TCR beta sequencing. Genomic DNA was extracted from the blood cell samples with the Qiagen DNeasy Blood Extraction Kit.

Sample: PBMCs. The TCR comes from a man aged 35-49 years in good health and CMV-seronegative. The chain links TRBV25-1 with TRBJ2-3; 10 middle bases align to TRBD1. The DNA sequence is as follows: TGTGCCAGCAGTGAAGACCCGGACAGGGGGTACACAGATACGCAGTATTTT. Translated, it reads CASSEDPDRGYTDTQYF.